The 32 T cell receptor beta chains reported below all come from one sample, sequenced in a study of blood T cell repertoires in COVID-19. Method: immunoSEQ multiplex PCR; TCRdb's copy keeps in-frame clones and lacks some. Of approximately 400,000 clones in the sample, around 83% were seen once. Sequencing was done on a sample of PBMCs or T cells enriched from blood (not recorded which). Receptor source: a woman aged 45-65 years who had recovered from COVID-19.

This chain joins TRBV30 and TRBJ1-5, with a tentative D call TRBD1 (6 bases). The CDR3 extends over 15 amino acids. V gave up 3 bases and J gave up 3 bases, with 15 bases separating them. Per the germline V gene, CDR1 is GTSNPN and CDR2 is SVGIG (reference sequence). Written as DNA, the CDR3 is TGTGCCTGGAGCCGTGGGGGCTCGATCAATCAGCCCCAGCATTTT. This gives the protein CAWSRGGSINQPQHF.

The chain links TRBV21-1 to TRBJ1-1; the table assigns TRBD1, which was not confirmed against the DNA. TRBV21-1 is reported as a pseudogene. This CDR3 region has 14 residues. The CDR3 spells CATPKGPWYTEAFF. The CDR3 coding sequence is TGTGCCACCCCAAAGGGGCCGTGGTACACTGAAGCTTTCTTT.

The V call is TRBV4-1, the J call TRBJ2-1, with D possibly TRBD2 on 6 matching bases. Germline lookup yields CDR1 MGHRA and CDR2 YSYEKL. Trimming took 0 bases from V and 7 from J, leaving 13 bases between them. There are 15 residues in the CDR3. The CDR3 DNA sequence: TGCGCCAGCAGCCAAGAAGGAGGAGGGCGGAATGAGCAGTTCTTC. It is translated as CASSQEGGGRNEQFF.

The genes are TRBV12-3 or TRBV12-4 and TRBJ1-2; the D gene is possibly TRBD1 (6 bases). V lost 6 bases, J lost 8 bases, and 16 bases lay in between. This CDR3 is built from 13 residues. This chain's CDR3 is CASSSQGFGGYTF. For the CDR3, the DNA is TGTGCCAGCAGCAGTCAGGGGTTCGGAGGCTACACCTTC.

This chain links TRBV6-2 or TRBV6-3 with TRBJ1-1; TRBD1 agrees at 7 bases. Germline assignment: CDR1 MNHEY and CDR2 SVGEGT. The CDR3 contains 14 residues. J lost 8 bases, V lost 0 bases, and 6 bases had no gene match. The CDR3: CASSYSITGAEAFF. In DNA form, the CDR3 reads TGTGCCAGCAGTTACTCGATAACAGGGGCGGAAGCTTTCTTT.

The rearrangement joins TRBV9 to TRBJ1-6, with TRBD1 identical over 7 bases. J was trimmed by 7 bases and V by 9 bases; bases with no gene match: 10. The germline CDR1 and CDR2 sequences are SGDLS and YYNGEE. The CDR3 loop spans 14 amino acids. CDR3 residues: CATGTGTANSPLHF. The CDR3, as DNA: TGTGCCACCGGGACCGGGACAGCGAATTCACCCCTCCACTTT.

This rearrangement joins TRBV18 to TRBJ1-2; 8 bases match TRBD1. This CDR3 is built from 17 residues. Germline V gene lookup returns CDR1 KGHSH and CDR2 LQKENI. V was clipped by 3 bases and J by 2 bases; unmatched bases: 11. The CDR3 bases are TGTGCCAGCTCACCGGTGACAGGGGAGCCTCTGAACTATGGCTACACCTTC. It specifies CASSPVTGEPLNYGYTF.

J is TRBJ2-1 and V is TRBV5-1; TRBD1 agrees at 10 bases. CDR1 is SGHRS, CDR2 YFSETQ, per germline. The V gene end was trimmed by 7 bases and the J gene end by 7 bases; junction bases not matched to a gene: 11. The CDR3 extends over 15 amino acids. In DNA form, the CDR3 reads TGCGCCAGCGGATACTCCGGGACAGGGGAAAATGAGCAGTTCTTC. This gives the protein CASGYSGTGENEQFF.

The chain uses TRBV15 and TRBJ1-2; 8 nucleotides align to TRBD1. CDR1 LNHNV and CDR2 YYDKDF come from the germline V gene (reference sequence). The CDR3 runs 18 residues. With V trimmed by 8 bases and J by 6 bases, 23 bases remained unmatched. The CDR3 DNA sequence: TGTGCCACCTACGCCCCAGAGTACAGGGGGGATGGGGAGGATGGCTACACCTTC. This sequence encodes CATYAPEYRGDGEDGYTF.

The CDR3 nucleotides read TGTGCCAGCAGCTTGGACAGAGGTAGGGGGCCCCAGCATTTT. Translation: CASSLDRGRGPQHF. V gene TRBV5-6 combines with J gene TRBJ1-5, with D perhaps TRBD1 (5 bases). The CDR3 consists of 14 residues. Germline V gene data show CDR1 as SGHDT and CDR2 as YYEEEE. V was shortened by 0 bases and J by 9 bases, with 13 bases between the two germline ends.

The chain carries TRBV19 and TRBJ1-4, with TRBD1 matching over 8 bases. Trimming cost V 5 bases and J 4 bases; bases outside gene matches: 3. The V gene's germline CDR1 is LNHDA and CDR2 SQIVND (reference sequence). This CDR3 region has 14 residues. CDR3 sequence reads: CASSLTGVNEKLFF. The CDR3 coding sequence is TGTGCCAGTAGTTTGACAGGGGTTAATGAAAAACTGTTTTTT.

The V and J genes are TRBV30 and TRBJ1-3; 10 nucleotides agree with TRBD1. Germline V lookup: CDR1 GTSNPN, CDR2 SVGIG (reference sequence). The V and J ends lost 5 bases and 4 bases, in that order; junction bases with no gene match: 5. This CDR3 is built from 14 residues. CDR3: CAWETGGIGNTIYF. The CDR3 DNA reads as TGTGCCTGGGAGACAGGGGGCATCGGAAACACCATATATTTT. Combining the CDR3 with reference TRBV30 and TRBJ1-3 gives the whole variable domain SQTIHQWPATLVQPVGSPLSLECTVEGTSNPNLYWYRQAAGRGLQLLFYSVGIGQISSEVPQNLSASRPQDRQFILSSKKLLLSDSGFYLCAWETGGIGNTIYFGEGSWLTVV.

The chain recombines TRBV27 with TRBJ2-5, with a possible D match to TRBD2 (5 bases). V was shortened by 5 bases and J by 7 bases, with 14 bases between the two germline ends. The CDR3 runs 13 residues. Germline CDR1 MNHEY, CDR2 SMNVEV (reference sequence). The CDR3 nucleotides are TGTGCCAGCAGTAGGACTGTTGGCGCGACCCAGTACTTC. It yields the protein CASSRTVGATQYF.

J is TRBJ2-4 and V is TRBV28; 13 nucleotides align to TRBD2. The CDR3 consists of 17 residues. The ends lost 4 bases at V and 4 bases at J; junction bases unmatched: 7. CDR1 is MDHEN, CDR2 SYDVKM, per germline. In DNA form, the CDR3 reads TGTGCCAGCAGTTCGACCGGGACTAGCGGGGCTAAAAACATTCAGTACTTC. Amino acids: CASSSTGTSGAKNIQYF. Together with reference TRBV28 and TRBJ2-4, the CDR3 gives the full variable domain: DVKVTQSSRYLVKRTGEKVFLECVQDMDHENMFWYRQDPGLGLRLIYFSYDVKMKEKGDIPEGYSVSREKKERFSLILESASTNQTSMYLCASSSTGTSGAKNIQYFGAGTRLSVL.

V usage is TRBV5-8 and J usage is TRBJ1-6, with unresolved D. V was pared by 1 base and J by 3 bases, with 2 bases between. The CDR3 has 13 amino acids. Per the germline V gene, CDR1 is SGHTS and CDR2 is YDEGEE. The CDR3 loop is CASSLRYNSPLHF. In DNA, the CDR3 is TGTGCCAGCAGCTTGCGCTATAATTCACCCCTCCACTTT.

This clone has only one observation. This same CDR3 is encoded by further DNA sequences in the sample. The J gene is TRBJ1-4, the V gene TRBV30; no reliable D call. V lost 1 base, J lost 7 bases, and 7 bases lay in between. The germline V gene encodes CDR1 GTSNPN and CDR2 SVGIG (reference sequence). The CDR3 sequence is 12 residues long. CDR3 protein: CAWSGEGEKLFF. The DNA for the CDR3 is TGTGCCTGGAGTGGGGAGGGTGAAAAACTGTTTTTT.

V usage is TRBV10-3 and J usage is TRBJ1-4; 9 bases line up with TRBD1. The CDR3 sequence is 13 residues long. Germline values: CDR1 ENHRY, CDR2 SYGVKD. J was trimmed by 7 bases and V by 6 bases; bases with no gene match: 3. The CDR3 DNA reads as TGTGCCATCAGCGGGACAGGGAGTGAAAAACTGTTTTTT. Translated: CAISGTGSEKLFF.

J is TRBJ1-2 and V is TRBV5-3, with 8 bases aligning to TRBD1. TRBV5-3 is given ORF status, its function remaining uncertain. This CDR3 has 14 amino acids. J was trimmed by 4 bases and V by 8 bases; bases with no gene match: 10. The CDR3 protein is CARETGGYGYGYTF. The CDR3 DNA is TGTGCCAGGGAAACAGGGGGTTATGGCTATGGCTACACCTTC.

This CDR3 reads CASSFGRGPYGYTF. The CDR3 coding sequence is TGTGCCAGCAGTTTCGGCAGGGGTCCCTATGGCTACACCTTC. The chain combines TRBV28 with TRBJ1-2; D is perhaps TRBD1 (6 bases). The germline V and J ends were trimmed by 3 bases and 4 bases, with 12 bases remaining between them. CDR1 MDHEN and CDR2 SYDVKM come from the germline V gene. This CDR3 is 14 amino acids long.

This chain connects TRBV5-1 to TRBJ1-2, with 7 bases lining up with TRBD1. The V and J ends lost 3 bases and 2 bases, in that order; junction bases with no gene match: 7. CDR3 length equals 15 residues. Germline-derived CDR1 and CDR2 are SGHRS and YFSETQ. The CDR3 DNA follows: TGCGCCAGCAGCTCCGGCGGACAGGAAAACTATGGCTACACCTTC. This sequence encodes CASSSGGQENYGYTF.

The CDR3, as DNA: TGTGCCAGCAGTGAAGCGAGTCCGGTGTACTTC. It is translated as CASSEASPVYF. The V gene is TRBV6-1, the J gene TRBJ2-7; no clear D gene. The CDR3 has 11 amino acids. The V end lost 0 bases, the J end lost 12 bases, and 9 bases lay between the germline ends. Germline-derived CDR1 and CDR2 are MNHNS and SASEGT.

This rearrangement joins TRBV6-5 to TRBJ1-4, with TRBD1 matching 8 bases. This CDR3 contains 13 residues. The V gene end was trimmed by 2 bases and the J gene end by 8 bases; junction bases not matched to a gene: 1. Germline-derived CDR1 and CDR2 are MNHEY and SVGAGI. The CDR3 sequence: CASSYRDREKLFF. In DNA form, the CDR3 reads TGTGCCAGCAGTTACCGGGACAGGGAAAAACTGTTTTTT.

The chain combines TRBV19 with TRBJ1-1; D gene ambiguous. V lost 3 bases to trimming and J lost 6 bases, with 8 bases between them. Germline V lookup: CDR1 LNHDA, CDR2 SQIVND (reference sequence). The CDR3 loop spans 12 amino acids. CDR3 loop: CASSIGGPEAFF. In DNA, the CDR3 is TGTGCCAGTAGTATCGGAGGGCCTGAAGCTTTCTTT.

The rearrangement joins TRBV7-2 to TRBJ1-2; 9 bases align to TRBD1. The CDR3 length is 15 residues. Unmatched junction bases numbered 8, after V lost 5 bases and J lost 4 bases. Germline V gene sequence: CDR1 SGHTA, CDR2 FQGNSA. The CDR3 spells CASSQEGQGTYGYTF. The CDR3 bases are TGTGCCAGCAGCCAAGAGGGACAGGGAACCTATGGCTACACCTTC.

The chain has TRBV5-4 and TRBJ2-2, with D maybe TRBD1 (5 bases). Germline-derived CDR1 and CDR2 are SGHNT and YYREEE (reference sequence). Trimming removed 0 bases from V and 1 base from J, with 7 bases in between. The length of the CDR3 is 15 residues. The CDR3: CASSLARVNTGELFF. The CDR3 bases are TGTGCCAGCAGCTTGGCCAGGGTGAACACCGGGGAGCTGTTTTTT.

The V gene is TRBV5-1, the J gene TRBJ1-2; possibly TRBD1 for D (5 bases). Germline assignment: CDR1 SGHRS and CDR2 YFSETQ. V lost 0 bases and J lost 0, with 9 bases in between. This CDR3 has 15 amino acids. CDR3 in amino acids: CASSLGQLPNYGYTF. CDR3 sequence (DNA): TGCGCCAGCAGCTTGGGACAGCTGCCTAACTATGGCTACACCTTC.

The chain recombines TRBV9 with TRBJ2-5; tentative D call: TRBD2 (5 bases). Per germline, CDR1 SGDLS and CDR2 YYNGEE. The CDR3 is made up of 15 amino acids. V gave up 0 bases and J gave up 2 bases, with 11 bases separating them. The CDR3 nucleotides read TGTGCCAGCAGCGTAGGTGGCGGGCCACAAGAGACCCAGTACTTC. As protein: CASSVGGGPQETQYF. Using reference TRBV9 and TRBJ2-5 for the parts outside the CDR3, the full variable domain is DSGVTQTPKHLITATGQRVTLRCSPRSGDLSVYWYQQSLDQGLQFLIQYYNGEERAKGNILERFSAQQFPDLHSELNLSSLELGDSALYFCASSVGGGPQETQYFGPGTRLLVL.

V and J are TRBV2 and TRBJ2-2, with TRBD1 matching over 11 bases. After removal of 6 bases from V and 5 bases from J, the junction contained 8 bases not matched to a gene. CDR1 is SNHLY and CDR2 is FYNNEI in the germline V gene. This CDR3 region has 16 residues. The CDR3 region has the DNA TGTGCCAGCAGCGACGGACAGGGGGCTTTGACCGGGGAGCTGTTTTTT. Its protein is CASSDGQGALTGELFF.

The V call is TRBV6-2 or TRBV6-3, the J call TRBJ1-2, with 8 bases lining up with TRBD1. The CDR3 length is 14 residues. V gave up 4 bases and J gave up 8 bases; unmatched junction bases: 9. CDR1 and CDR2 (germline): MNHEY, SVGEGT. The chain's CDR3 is CASSSDRGLNGYTF. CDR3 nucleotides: TGTGCCAGCAGTTCCGACAGGGGCCTAAACGGCTACACCTTC.

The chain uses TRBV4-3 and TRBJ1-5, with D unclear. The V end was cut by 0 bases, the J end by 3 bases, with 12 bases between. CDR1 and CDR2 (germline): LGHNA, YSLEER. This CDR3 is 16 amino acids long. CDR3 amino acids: CASSQDNGFDNQPQHF. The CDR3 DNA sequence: TGCGCCAGCAGCCAAGATAATGGCTTTGACAATCAGCCCCAGCATTTT.

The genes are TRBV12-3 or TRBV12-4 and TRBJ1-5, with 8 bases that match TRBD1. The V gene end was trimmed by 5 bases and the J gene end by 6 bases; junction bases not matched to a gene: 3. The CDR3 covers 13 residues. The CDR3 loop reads CASSRTGFQPQHF. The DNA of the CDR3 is TGTGCCAGCAGTCGGACAGGGTTTCAGCCCCAGCATTTT.

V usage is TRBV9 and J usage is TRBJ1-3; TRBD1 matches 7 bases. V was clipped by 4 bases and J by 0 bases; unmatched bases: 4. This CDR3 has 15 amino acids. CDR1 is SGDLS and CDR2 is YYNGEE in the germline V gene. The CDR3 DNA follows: TGTGCCAGCAGCTACAGGGGTAGCTCTGGAAACACCATATATTTT. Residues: CASSYRGSSGNTIYF.